This record covers a single T cell receptor beta chain. The target antigen is unknown. The treatment denotes: roughly 10-day PBMC culture with coronavirus spike peptide pools or control peptides (ViraFEST assay). The CDR3 runs 13 residues. CDR1 is WNHNN and CDR2 is SYGVQD in the germline V gene (reference sequence). Trimming shortened V by 4 bases and J by 0 bases, and 6 bases separated the two germline ends. The record originates from a study of vaccination and CD4 T cells after COVID-19. An Oncomine TCR Beta short-read assay was used to sequence the DNA from cultured CD4+ T cells. TCRdb re-called the PCR reads with MiXCR, one entry per CDR3 protein. Found here are 13,000 to 15,000 distinct CDR3 sequences, about 47% of them singletons; the top ten hold roughly 7.8%.

The TCR sequence derives from a human donor who had recovered from COVID-19. The sample consisted of CD4+ T cells from blood, cultured in vitro. The chain recombines TRBV10-1 with TRBJ1-1; no clear D. The CDR3: CASSAQLNTEAFF. CDR3 DNA: TGCGCCAGCAGTGCACAACTGAACACTGAAGCTTTCTTT.